The entry below describes one T cell receptor (beta chain). Its antigen is as yet unknown. The protocol was immunoSEQ multiplex PCR, while the TCRdb copy is restricted to in-frame clones and leaves out a portion. Among about 31,000 clones listed, 85% to 95% were seen once. This record comes from a study of OX40 agonist ivuxolimab in advanced cancers. This CDR3 has 16 amino acids. V shed 5 bases, J shed 5 bases, and the junction held 12 bases outside the gene matches. Germline-derived CDR1 and CDR2 are SEHNR and FQNEAQ (reference sequence). Regarding the study as a whole: The work left the antigen specificity of expanded peripheral T cells undetermined.

The sequence derives from an adult with an advanced solid tumor such as melanoma, head and neck, liver or kidney cancer. V is TRBV7-9 and J is TRBJ1-5; 7 positions match TRBD1. The sample here was CD4+ or CD8+ T cells sorted from blood, taken in a trial of the OX40 agonist ivuxolimab. CDR3 amino acids: CASSLTGTAYDQPQHF. The CDR3 DNA sequence: TGTGCCAGCAGCCTCACCGGGACAGCCTACGATCAGCCCCAGCATTTT.